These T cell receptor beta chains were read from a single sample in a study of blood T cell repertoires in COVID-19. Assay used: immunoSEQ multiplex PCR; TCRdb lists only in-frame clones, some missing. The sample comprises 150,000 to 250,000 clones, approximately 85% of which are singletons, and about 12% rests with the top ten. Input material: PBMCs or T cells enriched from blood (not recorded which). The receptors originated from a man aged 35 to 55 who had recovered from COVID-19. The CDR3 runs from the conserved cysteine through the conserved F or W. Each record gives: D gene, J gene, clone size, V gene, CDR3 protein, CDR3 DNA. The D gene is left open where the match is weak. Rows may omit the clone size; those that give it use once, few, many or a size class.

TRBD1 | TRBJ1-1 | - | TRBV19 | CASSTTGGALTEAFF | TGTGCCAGTAGTACTACAGGGGGCGCATTGACTGAAGCTTTCTTT
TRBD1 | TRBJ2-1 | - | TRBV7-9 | CASSLGLGTAYNEQFF | TGTGCCAGCAGCTTAGGTTTGGGGACAGCCTACAATGAGCAGTTCTTC
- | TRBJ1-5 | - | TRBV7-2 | CASSVRVAVNQPQHF | TGTGCCAGCAGCGTACGGGTGGCAGTCAATCAGCCCCAGCATTTT
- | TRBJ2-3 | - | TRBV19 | CASGTDTQYF | TGTGCCTCAGGAACAGATACGCAGTATTTT
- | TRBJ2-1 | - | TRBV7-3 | CASSLRGGGISGNEQFF | TGTGCCAGCAGCTTAAGGGGTGGCGGGATAAGCGGCAATGAGCAGTTCTTC
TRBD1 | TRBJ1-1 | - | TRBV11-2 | CASRKTGGLLTNTEAFF | TGTGCCAGCAGAAAGACAGGGGGCCTATTAACGAACACTGAAGCTTTCTTT
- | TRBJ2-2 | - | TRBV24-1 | CATSDYRAYTGELFF | TGTGCCACCAGTGATTACAGGGCTTACACCGGGGAGCTGTTTTTT
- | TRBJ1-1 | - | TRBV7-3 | CASSPNRVTEAFF | TGTGCCAGCAGCCCGAACAGGGTTACTGAAGCTTTCTTT
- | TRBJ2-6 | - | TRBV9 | CASTRRVSGANVLTF | TGTGCCAGCACCCGCCGCGTCTCTGGGGCCAACGTCCTGACTTTC
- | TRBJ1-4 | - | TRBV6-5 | CASSYSTGRNEKLFF | TGTGCCAGCAGTTACTCTACAGGCCGTAATGAAAAACTGTTTTTT
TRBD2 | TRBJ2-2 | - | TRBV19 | CASSSGLTSTNTGELFF | TGTGCCAGTAGTTCGGGACTAACCAGTACGAACACCGGGGAGCTGTTTTTT
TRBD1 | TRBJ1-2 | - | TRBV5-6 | CASSPRAGQGAVGYTF | TGTGCCAGCAGCCCAAGAGCAGGACAGGGGGCGGTTGGCTACACCTTC
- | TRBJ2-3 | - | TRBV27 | CASSLSGKDTQYF | TGTGCCAGCAGTTTATCTGGCAAGGATACGCAGTATTTT
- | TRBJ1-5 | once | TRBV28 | CASSFAGPQHF | TGTGCCAGCAGTTTCGCGGGGCCCCAGCATTTT
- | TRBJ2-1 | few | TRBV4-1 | CASSPLGRTTYNEQFF | TGCGCCAGCAGCCCCCTGGGCCGGACAACCTACAATGAGCAGTTCTTC
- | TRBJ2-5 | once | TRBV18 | CASSPGEQETQYF | TGTGCCAGCTCACCCGGGGAGCAAGAGACCCAGTACTTC
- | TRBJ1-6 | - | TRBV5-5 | CASSLAGTGNNSPLHF | TGTGCCAGCAGCTTGGCCGGGACTGGAAATAATTCACCCCTCCACTTT
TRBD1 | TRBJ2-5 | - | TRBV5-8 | CASSVLYGTGVETQYF | TGTGCCAGCAGCGTCCTCTACGGGACAGGTGTAGAGACCCAGTACTTC
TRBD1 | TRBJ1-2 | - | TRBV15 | CATSRGGRGYGYTF | TGTGCCACCAGCAGAGGAGGCAGGGGGTATGGCTACACCTTC
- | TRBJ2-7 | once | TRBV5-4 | CASSSPTGNYEQYF | TGTGCCAGCAGCTCGCCCACAGGGAACTACGAGCAGTACTTC
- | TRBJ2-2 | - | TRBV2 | CASSGDSGELFF | TGTGCCAGCAGCGGGGACTCCGGGGAGCTGTTTTTT
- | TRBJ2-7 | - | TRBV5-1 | CASTLEGDHEQYF | TGCGCCAGCACACTAGAGGGGGATCACGAGCAGTACTTC
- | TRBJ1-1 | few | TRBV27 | CASSLGITGNTEAFF | TGTGCCAGCAGTTTGGGCATCACAGGGAACACTGAAGCTTTCTTT
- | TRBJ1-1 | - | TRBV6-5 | CASSGQVNTEAFF | TGTGCCAGCAGCGGACAAGTAAACACTGAAGCTTTCTTT
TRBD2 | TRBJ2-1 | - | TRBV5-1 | CASSPPATSGYNEQFF | TGCGCCAGCAGCCCCCCCGCGACTAGCGGATACAATGAGCAGTTCTTC
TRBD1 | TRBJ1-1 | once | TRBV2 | CASIKTGGSTLFVVNTEAFF | TGTGCCAGCATAAAAACAGGGGGCTCTACCCTATTTGTAGTGAACACTGAAGCTTTCTTT
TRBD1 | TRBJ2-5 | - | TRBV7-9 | CASSSTGQETQYF | TGTGCCAGCAGCTCGACAGGGCAGGAGACCCAGTACTTC
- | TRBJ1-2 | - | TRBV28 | CASSPLGQGYGYTF | TGTGCCAGCAGTCCATTGGGCCAGGGCTATGGCTACACCTTC
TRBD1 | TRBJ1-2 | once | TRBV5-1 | CASSLSSLRQGYGYTF | TGCGCCAGCAGCTTGTCGTCATTAAGACAGGGGTATGGCTACACCTTC
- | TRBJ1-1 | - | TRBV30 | CAWKERDTENTEAFF | TGTGCCTGGAAGGAAAGGGACACCGAGAACACTGAAGCTTTCTTT
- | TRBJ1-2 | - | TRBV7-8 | CASSFTGLGGYTF | TGTGCCAGCAGCTTCACAGGTCTTGGGGGCTACACCTTC
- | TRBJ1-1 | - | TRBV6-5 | CASSYSNRVHTEAFF | TGTGCCAGCAGTTACTCGAACAGGGTCCATACTGAAGCTTTCTTT
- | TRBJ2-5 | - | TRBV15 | CATSRDSGEGGTQYF | TGTGCCACCAGCAGAGATTCCGGGGAAGGGGGGACCCAGTACTTC
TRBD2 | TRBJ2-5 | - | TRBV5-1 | CASSPPGAGGRYF | TGCGCCAGCAGCCCCCCGGGGGCGGGAGGCCGATACTTC
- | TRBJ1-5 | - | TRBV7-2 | CASSSLGAVGNQPQHF | TGTGCCAGCAGCTCCTTGGGGGCGGTGGGCAATCAGCCCCAGCATTTT
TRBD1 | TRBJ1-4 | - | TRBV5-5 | CASSLDLGQITNEKLFF | TGTGCCAGCAGCTTGGATTTGGGACAGATAACTAATGAAAAACTGTTTTTT
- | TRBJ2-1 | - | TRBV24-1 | CATSDLQALDNEQFF | TGTGCCACCAGTGATTTGCAAGCGCTAGACAATGAGCAGTTCTTC
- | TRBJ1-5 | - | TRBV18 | CASSPTSSFNQPQHF | TGTGCCAGCTCACCAACGAGCTCCTTCAATCAGCCCCAGCATTTT
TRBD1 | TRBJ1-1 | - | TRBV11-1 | CASSSRQGVEAFF | TGTGCCAGCAGCTCAAGACAGGGGGTTGAAGCTTTCTTT
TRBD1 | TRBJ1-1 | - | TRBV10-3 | CAISESPNRGDGTEAFF | TGTGCCATCAGTGAGTCCCCTAACAGGGGAGATGGGACTGAAGCTTTCTTT
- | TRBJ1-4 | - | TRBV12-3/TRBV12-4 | CASSENRPEKLFF | TGTGCCAGCAGTGAGAACAGGCCCGAAAAACTGTTTTTT
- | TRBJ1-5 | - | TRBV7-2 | CASSLLGGSNQPQHF | TGTGCCAGCAGCTTGCTCGGGGGTAGCAATCAGCCCCAGCATTTT
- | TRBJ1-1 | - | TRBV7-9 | CASSLYSPNTEAFF | TGTGCCAGCAGCCTATACAGTCCCAACACTGAAGCTTTCTTT
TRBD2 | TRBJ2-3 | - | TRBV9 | CASTPGGGTDTQYF | TGTGCCAGCACCCCGGGAGGGGGCACAGATACGCAGTATTTT
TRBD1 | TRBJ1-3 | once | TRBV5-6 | CASSLGHRGTGNTIYF | TGTGCCAGCAGCTTGGGACACAGGGGGACGGGAAACACCATATATTTT
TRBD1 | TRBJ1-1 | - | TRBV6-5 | CASRKTGGRSEAFF | TGTGCCAGCAGGAAGACAGGGGGTCGGTCTGAAGCTTTCTTT
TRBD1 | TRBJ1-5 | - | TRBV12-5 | CASGSPPSGQKVLCGNQPQHF | TGTGCTAGTGGTTCCCCACCCTCGGGACAGAAGGTCCTGTGTGGCAATCAGCCCCAGCATTTT
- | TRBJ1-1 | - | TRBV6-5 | CASRDWNTEAFF | TGTGCCAGCAGGGACTGGAACACTGAAGCTTTCTTT
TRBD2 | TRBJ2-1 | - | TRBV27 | CASSKSSGELPNEQFF | TGTGCCAGCAGTAAGAGTAGCGGGGAACTCCCCAATGAGCAGTTCTTC
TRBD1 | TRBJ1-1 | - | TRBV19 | CASSRDRENTEAFF | TGTGCCAGTAGTCGGGACAGGGAAAACACTGAAGCTTTCTTT
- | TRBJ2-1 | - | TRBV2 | CASTEARDEQFF | TGTGCCAGCACCGAAGCCAGGGATGAGCAGTTCTTC
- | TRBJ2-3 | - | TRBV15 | CATSRDPAGNLDTQYF | TGTGCCACCAGCAGAGATCCGGCAGGGAATCTAGATACGCAGTATTTT
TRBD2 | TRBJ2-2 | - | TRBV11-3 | CASSLELAGEDTGELFF | TGTGCCAGCAGCTTAGAACTCGCGGGAGAGGACACCGGGGAGCTGTTTTTT